The present T cell receptor (beta chain) was sequenced within a study of beta chain features in type 1 diabetes. Investigators reverse transcribed all isolated RNA, so they sequenced expressed TCRB transcripts. The assay was immunoSEQ multiplex PCR, and TCRdb's table has in-frame clones only and misses some. The table shows under 450,000 clones, with approximately 13% occurring only once. This CDR3 is built from 16 residues. Germline V lookup: CDR1 MNHNY, CDR2 SVGAGI (reference sequence). V dropped 5 bases and J dropped 11; count of bases not matched to a gene: 18. The clonotype comes from a man under 40 in good health. The chain is built from TRBV6-6 and TRBJ2-1; 7 positions match TRBD1. The sample taken for sequencing was naive CD4+ T cells from blood. In DNA form, the CDR3 reads TGTGCCAGCAGTCCAACCATCGGACAGGACAACTTCAAGCAGTTCTTC. Protein product: CASSPTIGQDNFKQFF.